This is a list of T cell receptor beta chains from one sample in a study of T cell responses to AZD1222 COVID-19 vaccine. Produced via immunoSEQ multiplex PCR; TCRdb's table is partial and in-frame only. The sample has 75,000 to 100,000 clones, 90% seen once. The specimen comprised peripheral blood, sampled on day 0 of AZD1222 vaccination. These receptors were obtained from an adult in good health. Each CDR3 is given with its conserved first and last residue. The order of the fields is clone size, V gene, J gene, D gene, CDR3 DNA, CDR3 protein. A D gene is named only where the DNA matches it firmly. A row's size may be missing; if present it is once, few, many or a size class.

size: .; V: TRBV6-5; J: TRBJ2-7; D: TRBD1; DNA: TGTGCCAGCAGTTACTCACAGGGGTATGAGCAGTACTTC; CDR3: CASSYSQGYEQYF
size: .; V: TRBV4-2; J: TRBJ1-3; D: .; DNA: TGTGCCAGCAGCCAAGATGGGTCAGCCGGAAACACCATATATTTT; CDR3: CASSQDGSAGNTIYF
size: .; V: TRBV15; J: TRBJ1-2; D: TRBD1; DNA: TGTGCCACCACCATTACCTTCGGGACAGGGGGGAGAGATGGCTACACCTTC; CDR3: CATTITFGTGGRDGYTF
size: .; V: TRBV7-3; J: TRBJ2-5; D: .; DNA: TGTGCCAGCAGCTTAACGGGGTTTGAGACCCAGTACTTC; CDR3: CASSLTGFETQYF
size: .; V: TRBV5-4; J: TRBJ1-1; D: .; DNA: TGTGCCAGCAGCTTGGGCGGGGTGGGGACTGAAGCTTTCTTT; CDR3: CASSLGGVGTEAFF
size: .; V: TRBV19; J: TRBJ1-5; D: .; DNA: TGTGCCAGTAAGGTCCAGGGCGGACAGCCCCAGCATTTT; CDR3: CASKVQGGQPQHF
size: .; V: TRBV7-2; J: TRBJ2-7; D: .; DNA: TGTGCCAGCAGCTTACCAGGGCCCTACGAGCAGTACTTC; CDR3: CASSLPGPYEQYF
size: .; V: TRBV12-3/TRBV12-4; J: TRBJ2-3; D: .; DNA: TGTGCCAGCAGGGCCCTGACTTATGGTACGCAGTATTTT; CDR3: CASRALTYGTQYF
size: .; V: TRBV7-4; J: TRBJ1-2; D: TRBD1; DNA: TGTGCCAGCAGCATTAACAGGGGTCCCAACTATGGCTACACCTTC; CDR3: CASSINRGPNYGYTF
size: .; V: TRBV5-1; J: TRBJ2-2; D: TRBD1; DNA: TGCGCCAGCAGGCTAAGCGACAGGGGTTACACCGGGGAGCTGTTTTTT; CDR3: CASRLSDRGYTGELFF
size: .; V: TRBV7-5; J: TRBJ2-1; D: .; DNA: TGTGTCAGAAGCTTACCAGGGACAGGGAGCCACAATGAGCAGTTCTTC; CDR3: CVRSLPGTGSHNEQFF
size: .; V: TRBV5-1; J: TRBJ1-1; D: .; DNA: TGCGCCAGCAGCTTGGGACAGCCACCCCGAATGAACACTGAAGCTTTCTTT; CDR3: CASSLGQPPRMNTEAFF
size: .; V: TRBV12-3/TRBV12-4; J: TRBJ2-5; D: .; DNA: TGTGCCAGCTACCGAGCCGGCGAAGAGACCCAGTACTTC; CDR3: CASYRAGEETQYF
size: .; V: TRBV6-5; J: TRBJ1-5; D: TRBD1; DNA: TGTGCCAGCGGTCGTCCAGGGGGACATCAGCCCCAGCATTTT; CDR3: CASGRPGGHQPQHF
size: few; V: TRBV27; J: TRBJ2-4; D: .; DNA: TGTGCCAGCGGGAGGACAGCGAGGAACATTCAGTACTTC; CDR3: CASGRTARNIQYF
size: once; V: TRBV27; J: TRBJ1-1; D: .; DNA: TGTGCCAGCAGTTTCCGCAGGGAGGGATGGACTGAAGCTTTCTTT; CDR3: CASSFRREGWTEAFF
size: .; V: TRBV11-2; J: TRBJ1-4; D: .; DNA: TGTGCCAGCAGCCCCCACGGGGGAGGGAATGAAAAACTGTTTTTT; CDR3: CASSPHGGGNEKLFF
size: .; V: TRBV6-4; J: TRBJ1-1; D: .; DNA: TGTGCCAGCAGTGACCCTTGGGGAAAAGCTTTCTTT; CDR3: CASSDPWGKAFF
size: .; V: TRBV6-5; J: TRBJ1-1; D: .; DNA: TGTGCCAGCAGGACATTTTTGGACACTGAAGCTTTCTTT; CDR3: CASRTFLDTEAFF
size: .; V: TRBV11-3; J: TRBJ1-1; D: .; DNA: TGTGCCAGCAGCTTAGGTAATGGCCTGGGGACTGAAGCTTTCTTT; CDR3: CASSLGNGLGTEAFF
size: .; V: TRBV9; J: TRBJ2-5; D: TRBD2; DNA: TGTGCCAGCAGCGTCATAGCGGGGAAACAAGAGACCCAGTACTTC; CDR3: CASSVIAGKQETQYF
size: .; V: TRBV5-1; J: TRBJ1-1; D: .; DNA: TGCGCCAGCAGCTTTCAGAGTTCGAACACTGAAGCTTTCTTT; CDR3: CASSFQSSNTEAFF
size: .; V: TRBV4-1; J: TRBJ2-7; D: .; DNA: TGCGCCAGCAGCCAAGAAGGCGTAAGCTCCTACGAGCAGTACTTC; CDR3: CASSQEGVSSYEQYF
size: .; V: TRBV10-3; J: TRBJ1-4; D: .; DNA: TGTGCCATCAGTGAAAATCCGGGGGAAAAACTGTTTTTT; CDR3: CAISENPGEKLFF
size: .; V: TRBV7-3; J: TRBJ1-1; D: .; DNA: TGTGCCAGCAGCTTAACGGAGGGCACTGAAGCTTTCTTT; CDR3: CASSLTEGTEAFF
size: .; V: TRBV27; J: TRBJ2-7; D: TRBD1; DNA: TGTGCCAGCAGTTTTACAGGGGGCGAGCAGTACTTC; CDR3: CASSFTGGEQYF
size: once; V: TRBV5-3; J: TRBJ2-5; D: TRBD2; DNA: TGTGCCAGAAGCCAACTAGCGGGGGGCAAAGAGACCCAGTACTTC; CDR3: CARSQLAGGKETQYF
size: .; V: TRBV25-1; J: TRBJ1-4; D: .; DNA: TGTGCCAGCAGCGGGGGAGCCGGACTGTTTTTT; CDR3: CASSGGAGLFF
size: .; V: TRBV19; J: TRBJ1-1; D: .; DNA: TGTGCCAGTAGTATCGAGGGGGGGACCACTGAAGCTTTCTTT; CDR3: CASSIEGGTTEAFF
size: .; V: TRBV19; J: TRBJ2-1; D: TRBD2; DNA: TGTGCCAGTAGAAATAGCGGGGCTAGAAATGAGCAGTTCTTC; CDR3: CASRNSGARNEQFF
size: .; V: TRBV7-2; J: TRBJ2-7; D: TRBD1; DNA: TGTGCCAGCAGCTTAGGGGACAGTTACTCCTACGAGCAGTACTTC; CDR3: CASSLGDSYSYEQYF
size: .; V: TRBV9; J: TRBJ1-1; D: .; DNA: TGTGCCAGCAGCGTAGATGTAGGGAACACTGAAGCTTTCTTT; CDR3: CASSVDVGNTEAFF
size: few; V: TRBV5-6; J: TRBJ1-2; D: .; DNA: TGTGCCAGCAGCTTTAAGACGGCGAACTATGGCTACACCTTC; CDR3: CASSFKTANYGYTF
size: .; V: TRBV5-1; J: TRBJ2-7; D: TRBD2; DNA: TGCGCCAGCAGGGGACTAGCGGGGACCTACGAGCAGTACTTC; CDR3: CASRGLAGTYEQYF
size: .; V: TRBV7-9; J: TRBJ2-3; D: TRBD1; DNA: TGTGCCAGCAGCTCAGGACAGGTTATAGATACGCAGTATTTT; CDR3: CASSSGQVIDTQYF
size: .; V: TRBV11-3; J: TRBJ2-5; D: .; DNA: TGTGCCAGCAGCTTGAGGGGCCAAGAGACCCAGTACTTC; CDR3: CASSLRGQETQYF
size: .; V: TRBV12-3/TRBV12-4; J: TRBJ1-2; D: .; DNA: TGTGCCAGCAGTTTGGGGAGAGATGGCTACACCTTC; CDR3: CASSLGRDGYTF
size: few; V: TRBV10-3; J: TRBJ2-7; D: .; DNA: TGTGCCATCAGTGAGTCGACGGGGGTGCGCGACATTCGTTCTTACGAGCAGTACTTC; CDR3: CAISESTGVRDIRSYEQYF
size: .; V: TRBV6-1; J: TRBJ2-2; D: .; DNA: TGTGCCAGCAGGAACAGGGGAGGCGGGGAGCTGTTTTTT; CDR3: CASRNRGGGELFF
size: .; V: TRBV3-1/TRBV3-2; J: TRBJ2-7; D: .; DNA: TGTGCCAGCAGACATCTTCCGGGGGCCAGCTCCTACGAGCAGTACTTC; CDR3: CASRHLPGASSYEQYF
size: .; V: TRBV27; J: TRBJ2-1; D: .; DNA: TGTGCCAGCAGCAAAGGGGAGGACAATGAGCAGTTCTTC; CDR3: CASSKGEDNEQFF
size: .; V: TRBV27; J: TRBJ1-3; D: .; DNA: TGTGCCAGCAGTTCTCTTCCGGTAGGCCACAGGGGAAACACCATATATTTT; CDR3: CASSSLPVGHRGNTIYF
size: .; V: TRBV27; J: TRBJ2-7; D: TRBD2; DNA: TGTGCCAGCAGTCCACCAGGGACTAGCGGGGGGTCCTACGAGCAGTACTTC; CDR3: CASSPPGTSGGSYEQYF